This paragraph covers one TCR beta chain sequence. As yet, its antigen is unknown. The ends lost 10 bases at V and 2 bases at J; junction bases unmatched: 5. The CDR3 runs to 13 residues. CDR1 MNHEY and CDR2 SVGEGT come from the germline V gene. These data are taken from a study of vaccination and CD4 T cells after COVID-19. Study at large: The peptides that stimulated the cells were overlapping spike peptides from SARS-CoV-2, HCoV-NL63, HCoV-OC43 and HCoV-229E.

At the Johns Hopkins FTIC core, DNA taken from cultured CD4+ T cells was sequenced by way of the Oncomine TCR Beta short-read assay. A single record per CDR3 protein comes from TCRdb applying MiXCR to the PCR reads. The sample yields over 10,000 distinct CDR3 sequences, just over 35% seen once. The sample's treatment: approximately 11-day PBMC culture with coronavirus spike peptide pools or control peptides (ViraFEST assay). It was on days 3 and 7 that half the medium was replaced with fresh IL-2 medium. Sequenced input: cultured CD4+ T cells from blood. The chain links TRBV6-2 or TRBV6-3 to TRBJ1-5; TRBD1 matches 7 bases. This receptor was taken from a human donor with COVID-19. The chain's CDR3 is CATTGAGNQPQHF. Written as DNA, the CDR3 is TGTGCCACCACAGGGGCTGGCAATCAGCCCCAGCATTTT.